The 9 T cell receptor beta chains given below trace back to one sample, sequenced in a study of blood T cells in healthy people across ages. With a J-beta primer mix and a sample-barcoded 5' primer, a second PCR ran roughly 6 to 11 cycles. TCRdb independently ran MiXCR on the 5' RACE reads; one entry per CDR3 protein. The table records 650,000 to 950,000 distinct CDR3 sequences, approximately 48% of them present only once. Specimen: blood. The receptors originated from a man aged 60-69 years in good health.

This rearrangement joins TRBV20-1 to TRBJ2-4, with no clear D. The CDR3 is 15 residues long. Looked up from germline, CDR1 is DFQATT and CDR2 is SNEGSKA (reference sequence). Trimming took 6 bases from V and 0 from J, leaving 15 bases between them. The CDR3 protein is CSAGGGLLAKNIQYF. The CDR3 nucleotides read TGCAGTGCCGGCGGCGGATTACTAGCCAAAAACATTCAGTACTTC.

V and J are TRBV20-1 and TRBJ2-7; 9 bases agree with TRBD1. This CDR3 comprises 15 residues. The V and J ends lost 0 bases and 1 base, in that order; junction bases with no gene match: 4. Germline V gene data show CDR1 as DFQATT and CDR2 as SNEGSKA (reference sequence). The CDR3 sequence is CSAREEGTGSYEQYF. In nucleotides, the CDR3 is TGCAGTGCTAGAGAGGAGGGGACAGGGTCCTACGAGCAGTACTTC.

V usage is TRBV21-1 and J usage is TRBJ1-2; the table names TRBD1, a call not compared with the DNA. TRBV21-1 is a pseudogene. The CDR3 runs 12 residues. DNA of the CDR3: TGTGCCAGCAGCCGCGGACATAATGGCTACACCTTC. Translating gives CASSRGHNGYTF.

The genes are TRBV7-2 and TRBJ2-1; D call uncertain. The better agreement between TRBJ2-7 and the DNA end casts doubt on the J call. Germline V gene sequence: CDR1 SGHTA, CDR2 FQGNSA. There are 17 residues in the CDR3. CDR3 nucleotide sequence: TGTGCCAGCAGCTTCGAAACACGTGTTATGTCCTACAATGAGCAGTACTTC. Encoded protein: CASSFETRVMSYNEQYF.

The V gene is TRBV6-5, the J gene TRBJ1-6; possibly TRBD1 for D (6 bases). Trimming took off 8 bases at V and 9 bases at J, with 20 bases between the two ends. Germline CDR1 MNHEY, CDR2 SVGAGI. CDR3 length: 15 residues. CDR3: CASRDRGTRSSPLHF. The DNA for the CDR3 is TGTGCCAGCCGAGACCGCGGGACAAGGAGTTCACCCCTCCACTTT.

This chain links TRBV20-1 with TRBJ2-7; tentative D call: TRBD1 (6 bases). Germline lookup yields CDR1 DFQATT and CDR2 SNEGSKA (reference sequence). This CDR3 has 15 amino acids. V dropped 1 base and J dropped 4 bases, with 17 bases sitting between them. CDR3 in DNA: TGCAGTGCTAGAGGTACAGGGTACGGCTCGTACGAGCAGTACTTC. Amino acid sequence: CSARGTGYGSYEQYF.

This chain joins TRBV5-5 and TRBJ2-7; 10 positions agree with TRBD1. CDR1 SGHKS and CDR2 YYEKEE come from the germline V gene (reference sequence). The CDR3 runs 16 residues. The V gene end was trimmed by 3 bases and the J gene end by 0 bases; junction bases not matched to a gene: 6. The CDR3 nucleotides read TGTGCCAGCAGCTCCGGGACAGGGGCGAGCTCCTACGAGCAGTACTTC. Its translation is CASSSGTGASSYEQYF.

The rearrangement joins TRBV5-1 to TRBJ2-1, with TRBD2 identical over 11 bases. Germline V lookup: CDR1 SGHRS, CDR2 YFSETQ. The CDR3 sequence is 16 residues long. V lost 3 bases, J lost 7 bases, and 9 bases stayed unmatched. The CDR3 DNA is TGCGCCAGCAGCTCCGACGTGGCTAGCGGGGGGAATGAGCAGTTCTTC. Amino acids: CASSSDVASGGNEQFF.

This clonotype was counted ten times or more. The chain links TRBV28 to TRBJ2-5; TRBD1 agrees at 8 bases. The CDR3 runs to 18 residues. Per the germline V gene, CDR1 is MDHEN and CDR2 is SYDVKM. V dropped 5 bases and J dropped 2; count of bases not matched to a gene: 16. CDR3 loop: CASSDRESRTGTQETQYF. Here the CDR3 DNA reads TGTGCCAGCAGTGACCGGGAATCTAGGACAGGGACACAAGAGACCCAGTACTTC. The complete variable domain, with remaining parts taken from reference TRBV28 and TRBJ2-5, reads DVKVTQSSRYLVKRTGEKVFLECVQDMDHENMFWYRQDPGLGLRLIYFSYDVKMKEKGDIPEGYSVSREKKERFSLILESASTNQTSMYLCASSDRESRTGTQETQYFGPGTRLLVL.